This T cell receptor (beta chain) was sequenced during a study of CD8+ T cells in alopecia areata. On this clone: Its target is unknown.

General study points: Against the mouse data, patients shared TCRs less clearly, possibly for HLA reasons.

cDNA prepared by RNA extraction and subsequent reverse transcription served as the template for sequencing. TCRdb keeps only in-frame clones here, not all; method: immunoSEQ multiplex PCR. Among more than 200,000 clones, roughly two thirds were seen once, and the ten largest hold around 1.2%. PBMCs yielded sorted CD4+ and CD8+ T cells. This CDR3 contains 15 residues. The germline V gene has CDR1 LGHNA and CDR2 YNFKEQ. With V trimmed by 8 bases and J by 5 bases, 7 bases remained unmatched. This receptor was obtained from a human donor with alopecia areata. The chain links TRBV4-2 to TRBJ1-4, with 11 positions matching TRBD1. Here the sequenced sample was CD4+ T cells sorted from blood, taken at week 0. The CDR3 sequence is CASLGTGGSNEKLFF. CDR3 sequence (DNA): TGTGCCAGCCTCGGGACAGGGGGATCGAATGAAAAACTGTTTTTT.